Below, 21 T cell receptor beta chains from the same sample are listed, as sequenced in a study of shared T cell receptors in the human thymus. Profiled with immunoSEQ multiplex PCR; TCRdb holds only in-frame clones, not every one. Of about 380,000 clones in the sample, 85% to 95% were seen once. Source material: thymocytes. Receptor source: a human donor.

The chain combines TRBV28 with TRBJ2-1; the match to TRBD2 covers 7 bases. Trimming at V came to 8 bases and at J to 6 bases, leaving 10 bases not matched to a gene. The CDR3 covers 14 residues. Germline-derived CDR1 and CDR2 are MDHEN and SYDVKM. CDR3 loop: CASAGLTTTNEQFF. CDR3 DNA sequence: TGTGCCAGCGCGGGACTAACAACAACCAATGAGCAGTTCTTC. Variable domain in full (rest from reference TRBV28 and TRBJ2-1): DVKVTQSSRYLVKRTGEKVFLECVQDMDHENMFWYRQDPGLGLRLIYFSYDVKMKEKGDIPEGYSVSREKKERFSLILESASTNQTSMYLCASAGLTTTNEQFFGPGTRLTVL.

V gene TRBV7-9 combines with J gene TRBJ2-1; D might be TRBD2 (5 bases). V lost 2 bases and J lost 9, with 14 bases in between. Germline CDR1 and CDR2: SEHNR and FQNEAQ (reference sequence). This CDR3 comprises 14 residues. The CDR3 DNA sequence: TGTGCCAGCAGCTTAATTGGAGGATCGGGTGAGCAGTTCTTC. It specifies CASSLIGGSGEQFF.

The chain is built from TRBV27 and TRBJ2-7; tentatively, D is TRBD2 (5 bases). The germline CDR1 and CDR2 sequences are MNHEY and SMNVEV (reference sequence). The CDR3 runs 16 residues. With 1 base removed from V and 2 bases from J, the gap between germline ends came to 15 bases. The CDR3: CASSLYPPQTTYEQYF. The CDR3, as DNA: TGTGCCAGCAGTTTATATCCCCCACAGACTACCTACGAGCAGTACTTC.

The J gene is TRBJ2-7, the V gene TRBV2; 13 nucleotides line up with TRBD2. This CDR3 spans 17 amino acids. Trimming at V came to 5 bases and at J to 4 bases, leaving 11 bases not matched to a gene. Germline CDR1 SNHLY, CDR2 FYNNEI. Here the CDR3 DNA reads TGTGCCAGCAGTTTAAATACTAGCGGGAGGGACAGATACGAGCAGTACTTC. This encodes CASSLNTSGRDRYEQYF.

V is TRBV28 and J is TRBJ2-7, with 7 bases fitting TRBD1. CDR1 is MDHEN and CDR2 is SYDVKM in the germline V gene. The CDR3 is 10 residues long. The V segment lost 10 bases and the J segment 6 bases; nucleotides outside the gene matches: 3. The CDR3 sequence: CATTGAEQYF. The CDR3 DNA reads TGTGCCACCACAGGGGCCGAGCAGTACTTC.

V and J are TRBV29-1 and TRBJ2-1; 12 positions agree with TRBD2. This CDR3 is built from 11 residues. V lost 7 bases and J lost 13; bases outside the gene matches: 5. The germline CDR1 and CDR2 sequences are SQVTM and ANQGSEA. In nucleotides, the CDR3 is TGCAGCGCCATAGGACTAGCGGGACAGTTCTTC. Residues: CSAIGLAGQFF.

This sequence joins TRBV5-6 and TRBJ1-2; 7 bases agree with TRBD1. CDR3 length: 17 residues. V lost 1 base to trimming and J lost 4 bases; unmatched junction nucleotides: 13. Germline lookup yields CDR1 SGHDT and CDR2 YYEEEE. The CDR3 loop reads CASSLSTPGQTLYGYTF. CDR3 in DNA: TGTGCCAGCAGCTTGTCGACGCCGGGACAGACTCTCTATGGCTACACCTTC.

The genes are TRBV25-1 and TRBJ2-3, with D possibly TRBD1 on 6 matching bases. V was pared by 9 bases and J by 2 bases, with 18 bases between. Germline V lookup: CDR1 MGHDK, CDR2 SYGVNS. The CDR3 is made up of 15 amino acids. CDR3 in amino acids: CASKNRDKPTDTQYF. The CDR3 region has the DNA TGTGCCAGTAAAAACCGGGACAAACCCACAGATACGCAGTATTTT.

This chain joins TRBV5-4 and TRBJ2-7; D is undetermined. The CDR3 spans 16 residues. Trimming took 3 bases from V and 4 from J, leaving 20 bases between them. Germline V gene sequence: CDR1 SGHNT, CDR2 YYREEE (reference sequence). CDR3 protein: CASSSDRVRVKYEQYF. CDR3 nucleotide sequence: TGTGCCAGCAGCTCCGACCGGGTGAGAGTTAAATACGAGCAGTACTTC.

This clone was counted only a few times. This chain uses TRBV4-1 with TRBJ1-1; D uncertain. V was trimmed by 7 bases and J by 1 base, leaving 4 bases between them. The CDR3 covers 11 residues. Per the germline V gene, CDR1 is MGHRA and CDR2 is YSYEKL. The CDR3 DNA sequence: TGCGCCAGCACCCGGAACACTGAAGCTTTCTTT. Translating it yields CASTRNTEAFF.

This sequence joins TRBV27 and TRBJ2-7, with D uncertain. The CDR3 sequence is 17 residues long. Trimming removed 8 bases from V and 0 bases from J, with 23 bases in between. Germline V gene data show CDR1 as MNHEY and CDR2 as SMNVEV (reference sequence). This CDR3 reads CASFRVAPGKSSYEQYF. As DNA, the CDR3 is TGTGCCAGCTTTAGGGTTGCCCCCGGAAAATCCTCCTACGAGCAGTACTTC.

This clone was observed once. The gene calls are TRBV7-9 and TRBJ2-3, with 11 bases identical to TRBD2. The CDR3 is made up of 18 amino acids. Unmatched junction bases numbered 11, after V lost 5 bases and J lost 1 base. Per germline, CDR1 SEHNR and CDR2 FQNEAQ (reference sequence). CDR3 nucleotides: TGTGCCAGCAGCGACGCCTACCGGGGACTAGCGGGCACAGATACGCAGTATTTT. It encodes CASSDAYRGLAGTDTQYF. The full variable domain, completed using reference TRBV7-9 and TRBJ2-3, is DTGVSQNPRHKITKRGQNVTFRCDPISEHNRLYWYRQTLGQGPEFLTYFQNEAQLEKSRLLSDRFSAERPKGSFSTLEIQRTEQGDSAMYLCASSDAYRGLAGTDTQYFGPGTRLTVL.

The chain has TRBV7-9 and TRBJ2-7; D is undetermined. Germline-derived CDR1 and CDR2 are SEHNR and FQNEAQ (reference sequence). This CDR3 contains 14 residues. V was trimmed by 1 base and J by 4 bases, leaving 11 bases between them. CDR3 coding DNA: TGTGCCAGCAGCTTAGATCGGCAGGTTTACGAGCAGTACTTC. Its protein is CASSLDRQVYEQYF.

The rearrangement links TRBV7-2 to TRBJ1-5; D is unclear. This CDR3 region has 14 residues. Germline CDR1 and CDR2: SGHTA and FQGNSA. V was shortened by 5 bases and J by 3 bases, with 11 bases between the two germline ends. CDR3 amino acids: CASSLTSYNQPQHF. The CDR3 DNA is TGTGCCAGCAGCCTAACCAGTTACAATCAGCCCCAGCATTTT.

The V and J genes are TRBV6-5 and TRBJ2-1; tentatively, D is TRBD1 (6 bases). V was pared by 7 bases and J by 0 bases, with 13 bases between. This CDR3 contains 15 residues. Germline V gene sequence: CDR1 MNHEY, CDR2 SVGAGI. The CDR3 nucleotides read TGTGCCAGCACCCACGGGACAAACTCCTACAATGAGCAGTTCTTC. Encoded protein: CASTHGTNSYNEQFF.

The V call is TRBV7-8, the J call TRBJ1-2, with D possibly being TRBD1 (5 bases). The CDR3 is made up of 18 amino acids. Per the germline V gene, CDR1 is SGHVS and CDR2 is FQNEAQ. Trimming stripped 0 bases from V and 0 bases from J, with 17 bases between. The CDR3 region is CASSLASRGNRANYGYTF. The CDR3 nucleotides read TGTGCCAGCAGCTTAGCGAGTAGGGGAAATAGGGCTAACTATGGCTACACCTTC.

J is TRBJ2-7 and V is TRBV4-3, with 14 bases matching TRBD2. The CDR3 length is 17 residues. From germline, CDR1 is LGHNA and CDR2 YSLEER. V dropped 4 bases and J dropped 2; count of bases not matched to a gene: 7. The CDR3 reads CASSPLTSGRATYEQYF. The CDR3 DNA reads TGCGCCAGCAGCCCCTTGACTAGCGGGAGGGCCACCTACGAGCAGTACTTC.

The chain has TRBV2 and TRBJ1-2; 8 nucleotides agree with TRBD1. The CDR3 contains 14 residues. Germline loops: CDR1 SNHLY, CDR2 FYNNEI. The J segment lost 3 bases and the V segment lost 5 bases, leaving 5 bases of the junction unmatched. The CDR3 sequence is CASSRQGSDYGYTF. CDR3 bases: TGTGCCAGCAGTCGACAGGGGTCAGACTATGGCTACACCTTC.

The rearrangement uses TRBV6-1 and TRBJ2-6, with a weak D call TRBD2 (6 bases). V was clipped by 5 bases and J by 13 bases, with 15 bases between them. CDR1 and CDR2 (germline): MNHNS, SASEGT. The CDR3 covers 13 residues. CDR3 protein: CASSSEGLPVLTF. In DNA, the CDR3 is TGTGCCAGCAGTTCGGAGGGCCTACCTGTCCTGACTTTC.

The rearrangement joins TRBV27 to TRBJ2-7; TRBD1 aligns across 9 bases. CDR3 length: 15 amino acids. The J segment lost 3 bases and the V segment lost 2 bases, leaving 5 bases of the junction unmatched. Germline CDR1 reads MNHEY; CDR2 reads SMNVEV (reference sequence). The CDR3 DNA follows: TGTGCCAGCAGTTTAAGGGGGACAGGGATCTACGAGCAGTACTTC. This sequence encodes CASSLRGTGIYEQYF.

This chain uses TRBV27 with TRBJ1-1; 10 nucleotides match TRBD1. Germline CDR1 is MNHEY and CDR2 is SMNVEV (reference sequence). The CDR3 is 14 residues long. V was pared by 6 bases and J by 7 bases, with 8 bases of the junction left unmatched. The CDR3 sequence is CASRNWTGGLEAFF. The CDR3 DNA reads TGTGCCAGCAGAAATTGGACAGGGGGGCTTGAAGCTTTCTTT.